This record concerns one TCR beta chain sequence. The clone's antigen remains unknown. No much larger clone exists at a distance of one base, and base qualities are not known. TRB sequencing was run on genomic DNA with either the immunoSEQ assay at survey resolution or the hsTCRB kit. As for the authors' bioinformatics: The immunoSEQ software was used for initial read processing, and the LymphoSeq R package was used for repertoire analyses. Clonality was computed as 1 minus normalized Shannon entropy; Gini coefficient was also calculated for each TRB dataset. Phenotypes of unsorted samples were inferred by mapping TRB sequences from sorted subsets of the recipient or donor onto the same recipient's unsorted samples. Entries here come from immuneACCESS through TCRdb and include only in-frame sequences with V and J called. Some clones fail to appear in such tables; in the studies checked, an unresolved V gene covers under half of the shortfall, and the cause of the remainder is unknown. V, J and clone size are taken as reported in that table, and D and trimming were inferred from the DNA itself. With roughly 35,000 clones recorded, this sample contains no clone counted only once. Roughly 1.1% of the sample is held by the ten biggest clonotypes.

This specimen belongs to a study of T cells after posttransplantation cyclophosphamide (dated by TCRdb to the mid-2010s). A note on the overall study: Using TRB sequencing, the study followed how the T cell repertoire reconstituted after myeloablative bone marrow transplantation in which posttransplantation cyclophosphamide served as GVHD prophylaxis. Antigen receptor sequencing covered samples from 35 to 40 PTCy-treated patients and approximately 15 of their related bone marrow donors. Blood from all 35 or so PTCy patients with 1-year posttransplant specimens was subjected to TRB sequencing. Up to roughly 3 additional blood samples from 2 to 5.2 years after transplant were also TRB-sequenced in 3 patients, as was pretransplant blood from several patients. Because TRA and TRB clonality correlated tightly in 10 or so samples, later TCR analyses were limited to TRB. Public TRB sequences were searched against a database of over 3,600 sequences associated with responses to pathogens, tumor antigens, self-antigens and alloantigens.

Paper-wide results and their limitations: The TRB repertoires of T cells infiltrating skin or the GI tract showed only limited overlap with the TRB repertoires found in blood. Donor-recipient similarity was low at 1-2 months but increased during the first year, and donor CD8+ memory clones often dominated later blood repertoires. Across fewer than 50 patients, recipient CMV seropositivity and CMV reactivation were highly associated with TRB clonality; PTCy diversity was similar to CNI/methotrexate controls.

Related bone marrow donors provided peripheral blood samples on the day of marrow donation. Peripheral blood and bone marrow mononuclear cells were isolated by Ficoll-Hypaque density centrifugation and were cryopreserved. Sequenced sample: PBMCs. The sequence was collected from a girl under 18 in good health, CMV-negative, and a related stem cell transplant donor.

The CDR3 reads CASTPLGRGGYTF. The nucleotides read TGTGCCAGCACCCCCCTCGGACGGGGTGGCTACACCTTC. The rearrangement joined TRBV6-5 to TRBJ1-2, with the identity of the D gene unclear. The V end loses 7 bases and the J end loses 7 bases, and a stretch of 16 bases separates them. Its CDR3 holds 13 amino acids, cysteine through phenylalanine. CDR3 DNA is the only sequence kept; it has 39 bases, read in frame from the first base. CDR1 is given as MNHEY and CDR2 as SVGAGI, both from the germline V gene.